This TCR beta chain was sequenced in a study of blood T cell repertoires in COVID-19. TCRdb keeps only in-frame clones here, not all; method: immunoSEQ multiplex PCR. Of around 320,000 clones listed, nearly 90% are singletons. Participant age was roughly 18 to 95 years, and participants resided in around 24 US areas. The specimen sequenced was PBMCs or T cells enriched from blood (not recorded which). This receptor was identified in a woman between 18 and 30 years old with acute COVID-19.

This chain's CDR3 is CASSLSGGEGEQYF. As DNA, the CDR3 is TGCGCCAGCAGCTTGAGCGGAGGGGAGGGCGAGCAGTACTTC. This chain uses TRBV5-1 with TRBJ2-7, with TRBD2 matching 7 bases. The germline CDR1 and CDR2 sequences are SGHRS and YFSETQ. The CDR3 contains 14 residues. The V gene end was trimmed by 1 base and the J gene end by 6 bases; junction bases not matched to a gene: 7.